A single sample is the source of the 2 T cell receptor delta chains below, sequenced in a study of DNA immune sequencing with unique molecular identifiers. Genomic DNA underwent 32-plex PCR targeting all 8 TRDV and 4 TRDJ genes. In approximately 3 barcoding PCR cycles, molecules received a 12-nucleotide UMI, then adapter PCR followed. TCRdb reran clone calling via CATT on the multiplex PCR reads. The data hold about 5,200 delta-chain clones, with approximately 10% observed a single time. The sample was gamma-delta T cells enriched from blood buffy coat, or unenriched PBMCs (not recorded which). The receptors stem from a human donor in good health.

The table lists this clone with many counts. This chain links TRDV3 with TRDJ1, with TRDD3 as a possible D gene (9 bases). V lost 0 bases to trimming and J lost 4 bases, with 21 bases between them. CDR3 length equals 16 residues. Germline CDR1 is TVYSNPD and CDR2 is GDNSRS (reference sequence). CDR3 in DNA: TGTGCCTTTAGTACCTTCCTATGGGGATACGTCGATAAACTCATCTTT. Its translation: CAFSTFLWGYVDKLIF.

This clone was counted many times. A read error likely explains why the TCRdb protein, taken from a much larger clone, differs from this DNA's translation at residue 11; the protein shown is translated from the DNA. The V and J genes are TRDV2 and TRDJ1, with 11 positions matching TRDD3. The CDR3 has 15 amino acids. Trimming removed 5 bases from V and 6 bases from J; junction bases left unmatched: 10. Germline V gene sequence: CDR1 GEAIGNYY, CDR2 EKD. CDR3 DNA: TGTGCCTGTGCCCAACTGGGGGATAGGGACTATAAACTCATCTTT. Translating it yields CACAQLGDRDYKLIF.